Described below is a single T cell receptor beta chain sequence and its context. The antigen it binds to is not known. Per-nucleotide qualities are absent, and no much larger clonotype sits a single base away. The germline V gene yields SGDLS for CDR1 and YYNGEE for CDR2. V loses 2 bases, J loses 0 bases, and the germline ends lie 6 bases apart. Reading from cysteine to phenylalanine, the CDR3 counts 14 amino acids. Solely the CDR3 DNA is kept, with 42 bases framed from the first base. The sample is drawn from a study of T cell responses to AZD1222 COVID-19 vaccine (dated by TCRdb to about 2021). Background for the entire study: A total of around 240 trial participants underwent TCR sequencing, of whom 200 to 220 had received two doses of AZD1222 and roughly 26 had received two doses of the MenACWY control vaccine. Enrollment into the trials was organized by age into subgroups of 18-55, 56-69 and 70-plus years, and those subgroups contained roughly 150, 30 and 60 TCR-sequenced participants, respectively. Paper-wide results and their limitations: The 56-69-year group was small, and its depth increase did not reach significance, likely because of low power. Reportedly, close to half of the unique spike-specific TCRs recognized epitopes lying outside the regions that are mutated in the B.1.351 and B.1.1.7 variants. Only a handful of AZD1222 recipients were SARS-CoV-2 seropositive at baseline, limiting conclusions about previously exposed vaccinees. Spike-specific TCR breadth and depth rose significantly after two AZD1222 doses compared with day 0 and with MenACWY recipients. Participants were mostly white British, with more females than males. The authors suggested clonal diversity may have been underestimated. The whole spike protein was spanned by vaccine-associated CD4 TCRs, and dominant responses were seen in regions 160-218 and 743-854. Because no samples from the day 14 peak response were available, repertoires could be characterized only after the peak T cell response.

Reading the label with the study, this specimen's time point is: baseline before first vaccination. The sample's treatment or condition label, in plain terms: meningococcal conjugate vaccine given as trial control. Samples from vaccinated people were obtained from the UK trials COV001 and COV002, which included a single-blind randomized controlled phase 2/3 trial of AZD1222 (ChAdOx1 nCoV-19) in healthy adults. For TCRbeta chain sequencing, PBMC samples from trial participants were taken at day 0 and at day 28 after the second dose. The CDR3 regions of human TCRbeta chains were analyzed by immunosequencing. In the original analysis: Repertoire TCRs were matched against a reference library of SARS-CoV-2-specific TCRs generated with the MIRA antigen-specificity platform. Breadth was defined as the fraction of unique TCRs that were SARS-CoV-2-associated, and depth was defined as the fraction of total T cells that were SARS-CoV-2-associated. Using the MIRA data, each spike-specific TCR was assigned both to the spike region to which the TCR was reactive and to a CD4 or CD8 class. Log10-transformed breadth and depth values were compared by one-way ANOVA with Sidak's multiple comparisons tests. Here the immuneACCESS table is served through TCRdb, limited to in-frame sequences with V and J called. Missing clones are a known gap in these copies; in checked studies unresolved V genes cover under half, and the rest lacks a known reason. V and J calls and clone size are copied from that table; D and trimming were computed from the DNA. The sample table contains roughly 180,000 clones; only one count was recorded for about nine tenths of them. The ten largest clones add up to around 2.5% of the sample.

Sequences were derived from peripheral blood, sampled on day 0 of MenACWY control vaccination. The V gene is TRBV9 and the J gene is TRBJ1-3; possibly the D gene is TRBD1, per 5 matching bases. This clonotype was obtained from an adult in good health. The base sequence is TGTGCCAGCAGCGTTACAGGCTCTGGAAACACCATATATTTT. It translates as CASSVTGSGNTIYF.